Shown below are 5 T cell receptor beta chains from a single sample sequenced in a study of blood T cell repertoires in COVID-19 (dated by TCRdb to about 2020). The library came from the immunoSEQ multiplex PCR assay. Sourced from immuneACCESS, this table was stored by TCRdb with only in-frame sequences that have V and J called. A share of the clones is absent; for the studies checked, an unresolved V gene accounts for under half, and the remainder has no known explanation. Counted in this sample were fewer than 350,000 clones; 75% to 90% of them appeared once. About 2.5% of the sample goes to the ten largest clones. Sequenced: PBMCs or T cells enriched from blood (not recorded which). These receptors came from a woman aged 45-65 years who had recovered from COVID-19.

The chain couples TRBV10-3 to TRBJ2-5; TRBD1 aligns across 8 bases. In germline, CDR1 is ENHRY, CDR2 SYGVKD. Unmatched junction bases numbered 1, after V lost 3 bases and J lost 4 bases. The CDR3 runs 13 residues. In nucleotides, the CDR3 is TGTGCCATCAGTGATGGACAGGGAGAGACCCAGTACTTC. This sequence encodes CAISDGQGETQYF.

The chain is built from TRBV7-9 and TRBJ2-1; 9 bases are a match to TRBD1. The germline CDR1 and CDR2 sequences are SEHNR and FQNEAQ (reference sequence). V gave up 4 bases and J gave up 9 bases; unmatched junction bases: 16. CDR3 length: 17 residues. The CDR3 nucleotides read TGTGCCAGCAGCTCCTCTCGCGGGGGACAGGGATTTGGTGAGCAGTTCTTC. This sequence encodes CASSSSRGGQGFGEQFF. Combining the CDR3 with reference TRBV7-9 and TRBJ2-1 gives the whole variable domain DTGVSQNPRHKITKRGQNVTFRCDPISEHNRLYWYRQTLGQGPEFLTYFQNEAQLEKSRLLSDRFSAERPKGSFSTLEIQRTEQGDSAMYLCASSSSRGGQGFGEQFFGPGTRLTVL.

The gene calls are TRBV18 and TRBJ1-2, with D possibly matching TRBD1 (6 bases). In germline, CDR1 is KGHSH, CDR2 LQKENI. This CDR3 has 14 residues. V was clipped by 4 bases and J by 6 bases, with 15 bases between them. The CDR3 sequence: CASSLARTANGYTF. CDR3 bases: TGTGCCAGCTCACTCGCGCGGACAGCTAATGGCTACACCTTC.

This chain connects TRBV7-3 to TRBJ2-7, with 9 positions matching TRBD1. Per germline, CDR1 SGHTA and CDR2 FQGTGA. The CDR3 has 19 amino acids. Trimming at V came to 5 bases and at J to 4 bases, leaving 21 bases not matched to a gene. CDR3 sequence: CASSTHPHSQGAIIYEQYF. The CDR3 DNA reads as TGTGCCAGCAGCACCCACCCACATTCACAGGGGGCGATAATTTACGAGCAGTACTTC.

The chain carries TRBV4-1 and TRBJ1-2, with D maybe TRBD1 (6 bases). The CDR3 loop spans 15 amino acids. With 0 bases removed from V and 7 bases from J, the gap between germline ends came to 15 bases. Germline CDR1 is MGHRA and CDR2 is YSYEKL. DNA for the CDR3: TGCGCCAGCAGCCAAGAAGGGCAGGGGTTCCGTGGCTACACCTTC. Amino acids: CASSQEGQGFRGYTF.